Presented here are 10 T cell receptor beta chains from one specimen sequenced in a study of T cell responses to AZD1222 COVID-19 vaccine. Some clones are missing from TCRdb's copy, which holds only in-frame ones; the method was immunoSEQ multiplex PCR. This sample has about 130,000 clones; over 90% occur once, and the top ten carry 0.9% to 0.95%. The specimen was peripheral blood, collected on day 0 of AZD1222 vaccination. These receptors came from an adult in good health.

The genes are TRBV5-6 and TRBJ2-7; D may be TRBD1 or TRBD2 (6 bases each). The CDR3 sequence is 12 residues long. Per the germline V gene, CDR1 is SGHDT and CDR2 is YYEEEE. Trimming removed 4 bases at V and 4 bases at J, with 9 bases between. The CDR3 sequence is CASSPGAYEQYF. CDR3 nucleotide sequence: TGTGCCAGCAGCCCGGGGGCATACGAGCAGTACTTC. The full variable domain, completed using reference TRBV5-6 and TRBJ2-7, is DAGVTQSPTHLIKTRGQQVTLRCSPKSGHDTVSWYQQALGQGPQFIFQYYEEEERQRGNFPDRFSGHQFPNYSSELNVNALLLGDSALYLCASSPGAYEQYFGPGTRLTVT.

The chain carries TRBV7-2 and TRBJ1-1; D unclear. Germline V gene sequence: CDR1 SGHTA, CDR2 FQGNSA. Trimming stripped 5 bases from V and 3 bases from J, with 7 bases between. The CDR3 length is 12 residues. CDR3 residues: CASSQTYTEAFF. CDR3 DNA sequence: TGTGCCAGCAGCCAAACCTACACTGAAGCTTTCTTT. The full variable domain, rest sourced from reference TRBV7-2 and TRBJ1-1, is GAGVSQSPSNKVTEKGKDVELRCDPISGHTALYWYRQSLGQGLEFLIYFQGNSAPDKSGLPSDRFSAERTGGSVSTLTIQRTQQEDSAVYLCASSQTYTEAFFGQGTRLTVV.

The chain links TRBV7-9 to TRBJ2-4; TRBD1 agrees at 7 bases. The CDR3 runs to 16 residues. Germline V lookup: CDR1 SEHNR, CDR2 FQNEAQ (reference sequence). Unmatched junction bases numbered 8, after V lost 1 base and J lost 5 bases. This CDR3 is CASSLEYRGSQNIQYF. CDR3 nucleotide sequence: TGTGCCAGCAGCTTAGAGTACAGGGGATCCCAAAACATTCAGTACTTC.

The gene calls are TRBV3-1 (or the pseudogene TRBV3-2) and TRBJ1-3, with D hard to call. V gave up 7 bases and J gave up 3 bases, with 13 bases separating them. This CDR3 has 14 residues. Germline CDR1 and CDR2: LGHDT and YNNKEL (reference sequence). The DNA for the CDR3 is TGTGCCAGCACCCGTAGGGCAGATGGAAACACCATATATTTT. Amino acid sequence: CASTRRADGNTIYF.

The gene calls are TRBV27 and TRBJ1-2; no reliable D call. CDR1 is MNHEY, CDR2 SMNVEV, per germline (reference sequence). V was pared by 0 bases and J by 0 bases, with 8 bases between. This CDR3 spans 15 amino acids. In nucleotides, the CDR3 is TGTGCCAGCAGTTTATCCCCCTCAGCTAACTATGGCTACACCTTC. This codes for CASSLSPSANYGYTF.

The rearrangement joins TRBV5-1 to TRBJ1-2, with no clear D. V was clipped by 4 bases and J by 4 bases, with 14 bases between them. Per the germline V gene, CDR1 is SGHRS and CDR2 is YFSETQ. The length of the CDR3 is 14 residues. As DNA, the CDR3 is TGCGCCAGCAGCGAGGAGGGAGGTACCTATGGCTACACCTTC. This codes for CASSEEGGTYGYTF.

This clone was found once. This sequence joins TRBV7-8 and TRBJ1-5; D gene ambiguous. From germline, CDR1 is SGHVS and CDR2 FQNEAQ. The ends were cut back, 4 bases at V and 3 bases at J, with 10 bases in the middle. This CDR3 has 14 residues. The CDR3 DNA reads as TGTGCCAGCAGCTCCCGACGGTTCAATCAGCCCCAGCATTTT. Translating gives CASSSRRFNQPQHF.

The genes are TRBV5-1 and TRBJ2-5; possible D gene TRBD1, 5 bases. With 0 bases removed from V and 6 bases from J, the gap between germline ends came to 9 bases. The CDR3 totals 13 residues. Per the germline V gene, CDR1 is SGHRS and CDR2 is YFSETQ. For the CDR3, the DNA is TGCGCCAGCAGCTTGGAGGGGTCTCAGACCCAGTACTTC. It specifies CASSLEGSQTQYF.

This chain connects TRBV21-1 to TRBJ1-5; the table assigns TRBD1, which was not confirmed against the DNA. TRBV21-1 is labeled a pseudogene. The CDR3 length is 13 residues. For the CDR3, the DNA is TGTGCCAGCAGGCATTGGCATCATCAGCCCCAGCATTTT. It specifies CASRHWHHQPQHF.

This chain joins TRBV11-3 and TRBJ2-7, with D unresolved. From germline, CDR1 is SGHNT and CDR2 YENEEA. The CDR3 spans 15 residues. The V end was cut by 1 base, the J end by 0 bases, with 10 bases between. In DNA, the CDR3 is TGTGCCAGCAGCTTAGGGCCACGGAGCTCCTACGAGCAGTACTTC. Protein: CASSLGPRSSYEQYF.